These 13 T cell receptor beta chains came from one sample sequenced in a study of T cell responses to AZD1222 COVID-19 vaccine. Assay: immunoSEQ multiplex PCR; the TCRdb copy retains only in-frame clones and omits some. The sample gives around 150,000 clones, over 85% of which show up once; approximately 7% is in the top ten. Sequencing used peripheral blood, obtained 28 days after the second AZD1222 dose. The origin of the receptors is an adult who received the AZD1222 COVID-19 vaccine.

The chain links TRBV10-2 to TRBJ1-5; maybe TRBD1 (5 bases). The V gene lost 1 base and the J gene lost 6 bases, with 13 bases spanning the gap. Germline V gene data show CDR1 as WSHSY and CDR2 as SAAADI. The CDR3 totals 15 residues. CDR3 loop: CASSEWAGMGQPQHF. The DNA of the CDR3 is TGCGCCAGCAGTGAGTGGGCAGGGATGGGTCAGCCCCAGCATTTT.

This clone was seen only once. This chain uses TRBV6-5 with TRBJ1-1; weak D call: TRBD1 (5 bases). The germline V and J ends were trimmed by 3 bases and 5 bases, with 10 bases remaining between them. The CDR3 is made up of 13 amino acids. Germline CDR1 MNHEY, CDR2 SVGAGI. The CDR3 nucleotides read TGTGCCAGCAGTTATAGTGAGGGGACTGAAGCTTTCTTT. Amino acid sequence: CASSYSEGTEAFF.

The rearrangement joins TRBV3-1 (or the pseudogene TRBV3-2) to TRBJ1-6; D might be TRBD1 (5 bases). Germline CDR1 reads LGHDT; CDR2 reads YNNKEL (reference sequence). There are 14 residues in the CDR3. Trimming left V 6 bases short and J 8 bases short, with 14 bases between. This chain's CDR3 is CASSFRRDYSPLHF. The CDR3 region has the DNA TGTGCCAGCAGTTTTAGACGGGACTATTCACCCCTCCACTTT.

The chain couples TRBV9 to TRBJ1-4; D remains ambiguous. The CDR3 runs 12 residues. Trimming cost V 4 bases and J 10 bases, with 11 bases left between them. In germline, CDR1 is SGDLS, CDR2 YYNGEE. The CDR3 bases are TGTGCCAGCAGCCCATCGGTGGGAAAACTGTTTTTT. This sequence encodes CASSPSVGKLFF. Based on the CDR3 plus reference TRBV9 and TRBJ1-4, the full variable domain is DSGVTQTPKHLITATGQRVTLRCSPRSGDLSVYWYQQSLDQGLQFLIQYYNGEERAKGNILERFSAQQFPDLHSELNLSSLELGDSALYFCASSPSVGKLFFGSGTQLSVL.

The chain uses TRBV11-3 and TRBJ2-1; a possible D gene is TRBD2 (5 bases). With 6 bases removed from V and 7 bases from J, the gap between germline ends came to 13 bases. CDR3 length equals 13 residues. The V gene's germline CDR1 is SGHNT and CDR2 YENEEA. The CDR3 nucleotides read TGTGCCAGCAGTCCGTCGGGGTGGAATGAGCAGTTCTTC. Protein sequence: CASSPSGWNEQFF.

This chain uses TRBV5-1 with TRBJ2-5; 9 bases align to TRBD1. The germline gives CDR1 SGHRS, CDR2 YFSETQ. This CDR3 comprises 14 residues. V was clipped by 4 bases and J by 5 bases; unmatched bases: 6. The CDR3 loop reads CASSITGGGETQYF. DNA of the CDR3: TGCGCCAGCAGCATCACAGGGGGCGGGGAGACCCAGTACTTC.

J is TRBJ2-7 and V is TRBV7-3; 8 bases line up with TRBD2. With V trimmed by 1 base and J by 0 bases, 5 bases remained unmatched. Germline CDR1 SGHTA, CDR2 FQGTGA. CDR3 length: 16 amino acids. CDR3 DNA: TGTGCCAGCAGCTTAAGAGCGGGGGTCCACTCCTACGAGCAGTACTTC. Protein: CASSLRAGVHSYEQYF.

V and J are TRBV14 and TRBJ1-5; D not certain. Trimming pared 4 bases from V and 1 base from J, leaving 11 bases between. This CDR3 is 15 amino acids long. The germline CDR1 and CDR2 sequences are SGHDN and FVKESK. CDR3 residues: CASSRTERSNQPQHF. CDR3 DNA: TGTGCCAGCAGCCGGACGGAGAGGAGCAATCAGCCCCAGCATTTT.

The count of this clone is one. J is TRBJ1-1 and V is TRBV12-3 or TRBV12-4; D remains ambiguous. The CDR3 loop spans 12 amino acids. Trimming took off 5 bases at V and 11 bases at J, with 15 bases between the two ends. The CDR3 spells CASSPDRVRAFF. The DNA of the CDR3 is TGTGCCAGCAGTCCGGACCGTGTTAGGGCTTTCTTT.

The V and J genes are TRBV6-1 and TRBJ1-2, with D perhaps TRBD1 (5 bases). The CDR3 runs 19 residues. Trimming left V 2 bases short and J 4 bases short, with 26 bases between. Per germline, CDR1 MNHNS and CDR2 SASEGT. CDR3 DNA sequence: TGTGCCAGCAGTGAAACCGAGGCCGGGGGAGGGGTTCTCCTCTATGGCTACACCTTC. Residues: CASSETEAGGGVLLYGYTF.

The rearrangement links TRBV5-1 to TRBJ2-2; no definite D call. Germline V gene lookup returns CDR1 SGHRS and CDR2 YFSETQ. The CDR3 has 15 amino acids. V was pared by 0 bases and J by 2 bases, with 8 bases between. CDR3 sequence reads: CASSLEGTNTGELFF. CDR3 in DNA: TGCGCCAGCAGCTTGGAGGGAACAAACACCGGGGAGCTGTTTTTT.

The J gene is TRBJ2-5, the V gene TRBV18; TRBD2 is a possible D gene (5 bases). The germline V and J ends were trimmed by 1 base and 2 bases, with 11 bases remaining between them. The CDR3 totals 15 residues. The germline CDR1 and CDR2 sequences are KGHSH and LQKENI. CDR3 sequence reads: CASSPRAREQETQYF. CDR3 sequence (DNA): TGTGCCAGCTCACCACGCGCCCGGGAACAAGAGACCCAGTACTTC.

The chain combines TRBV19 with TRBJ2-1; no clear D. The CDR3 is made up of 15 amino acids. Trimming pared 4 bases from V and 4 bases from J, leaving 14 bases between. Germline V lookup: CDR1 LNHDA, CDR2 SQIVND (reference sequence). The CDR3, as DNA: TGTGCCAGTAGTAAGTTCCTGGATTTATACAATGAGCAGTTCTTC. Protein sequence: CASSKFLDLYNEQFF.